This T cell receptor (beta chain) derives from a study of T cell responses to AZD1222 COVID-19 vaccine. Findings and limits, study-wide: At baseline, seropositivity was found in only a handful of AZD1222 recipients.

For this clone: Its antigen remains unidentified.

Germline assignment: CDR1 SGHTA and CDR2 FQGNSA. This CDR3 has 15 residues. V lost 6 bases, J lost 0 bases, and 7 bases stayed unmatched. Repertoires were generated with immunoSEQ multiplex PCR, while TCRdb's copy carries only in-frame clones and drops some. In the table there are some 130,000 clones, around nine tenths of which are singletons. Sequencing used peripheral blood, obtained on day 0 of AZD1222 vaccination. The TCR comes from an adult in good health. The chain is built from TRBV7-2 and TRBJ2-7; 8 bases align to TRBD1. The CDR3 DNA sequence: TGTGCCAGCAGATATCGGACAGGGTTCTCCTACGAGCAGTACTTC. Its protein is CASRYRTGFSYEQYF.